A selection of T cell receptor beta chains follows, all from one sample in a study of identical twins. One entry per CDR3 protein results from TCRdb running MiXCR on the 5' RACE reads. The sample gives 1,800,000 or so distinct CDR3 sequences, under 35% of which show up once; less than 0.35% is in the top ten. The sequenced sample consisted of cord blood. The receptors were gathered from a newborn girl in good health. The CDR3 runs from the conserved cysteine through the conserved F or W. The order of the fields is V gene, clone size, D gene, J gene, CDR3 protein, CDR3 DNA. A D gene is named only where the DNA matches it firmly. Where a row states a size, it is once, few, many or the class of an expanded clone; other rows omit it.

>TRBV29-1|.|.|TRBJ1-4
CSVGGGTFNEKLFF
TGCAGCGTTGGCGGGGGGACGTTTAATGAAAAACTGTTTTTT
>TRBV12-3/TRBV12-4|few|.|TRBJ1-2
CASSLAMGFANYGYTF
TGTGCCAGCAGTTTAGCCATGGGATTCGCTAACTATGGCTACACCTTC
>TRBV7-2|.|.|TRBJ2-1
CASSLNLGWDNEQFF
TGTGCCAGCAGCTTAAACCTAGGGTGGGACAATGAGCAGTTCTTC
>TRBV20-1|.|TRBD2|TRBJ2-3
CSAPPRLAGGLGTQYF
TGCAGTGCGCCCCCCCGACTAGCGGGAGGGTTAGGTACGCAGTATTTT
>TRBV11-2|once|TRBD2|TRBJ2-1
CASSPIPLAGGMGYNEQFF
TGTGCCAGCAGCCCCATACCCCTAGCGGGAGGCATGGGGTACAATGAGCAGTTCTTC
>TRBV7-9|.|.|TRBJ2-7
CASSLSLRVGYEQYF
TGTGCCAGCAGCTTAAGTCTGAGGGTGGGCTACGAGCAGTACTTC
>TRBV7-2|many|TRBD2|TRBJ2-1
CASRISGLLTNEQFF
TGTGCCAGCAGAATATCGGGACTATTAACCAATGAGCAGTTCTTC
>TRBV28|.|.|TRBJ2-2
CASSSGRWGTGELFF
TGTGCCAGCAGTTCCGGACGGTGGGGCACCGGGGAGCTGTTTTTT
>TRBV12-3/TRBV12-4|many|.|TRBJ1-2
CASSLRRYTYGYTF
TGTGCCAGCAGTCTACGACGCTACACCTATGGCTACACCTTC
>TRBV5-5|once|TRBD2|TRBJ2-7
CASSLGRSTAGGPLEQYF
TGTGCCAGCAGCTTGGGGCGGTCAACAGCGGGAGGGCCCCTCGAGCAGTACTTC
>TRBV10-3|few|.|TRBJ1-1
CAISGKGGNTEAFF
TGTGCCATCAGTGGGAAAGGGGGGAACACTGAAGCTTTCTTT
>TRBV7-2|.|TRBD1|TRBJ2-7
CASSLLPTGVYEQYF
TGTGCCAGCAGCTTATTACCTACAGGGGTATACGAGCAGTACTTC
>TRBV5-1|few|TRBD2|TRBJ2-1
CASSSSLAGGYNEQFF
TGCGCCAGCAGTTCTTCACTAGCGGGGGGTTACAATGAGCAGTTCTTC
>TRBV4-2|many|TRBD1|TRBJ1-2
CASSPPDREDYGYTF
TGTGCCAGCAGCCCACCGGACAGGGAGGACTATGGCTACACCTTC
>TRBV28|few|.|TRBJ2-5
CASSLWTGVVGTQYF
TGTGCCAGCAGTTTATGGACGGGAGTGGTGGGGACCCAGTACTTC
>TRBV7-2|few|TRBD2|TRBJ2-7
CASSFSIKLAGPNYEQYF
TGTGCCAGCAGCTTTTCGATTAAACTAGCGGGACCTAACTACGAGCAGTACTTC
>TRBV30|.|.|TRBJ1-6
CAWSAGGSNSPLHF
TGTGCCTGGAGTGCCGGGGGAAGTAATTCACCCCTCCACTTT
>TRBV19|.|TRBD1|TRBJ1-5
CASSTWTGTHQPQHF
TGTGCCAGTAGTACCTGGACAGGGACCCATCAGCCCCAGCATTTT
>TRBV14|.|.|TRBJ2-7
CASRHKGSYEQYF
TGTGCCAGCAGGCACAAGGGGTCCTACGAGCAGTACTTC
>TRBV2|.|TRBD1|TRBJ1-5
CASARQGGYQPQHF
TGTGCCAGCGCTAGACAGGGGGGGTATCAGCCCCAGCATTTT
>TRBV21-1|.|.|TRBJ2-4
CASSKQVKKNIQYF
TGTGCCAGCAGCAAACAGGTGAAGAAAAACATTCAGTACTTC
>TRBV7-2|.|TRBD2|TRBJ2-7
CASSLAWVRRGGQEAQYF
TGTGCCAGCAGCTTAGCTTGGGTCCGTCGGGGGGGACAAGAGGCCCAGTACTTC
>TRBV6-5|few|TRBD2|TRBJ2-1
CASSSLGERGDNEQFF
TGTGCCAGCAGTTCTTTGGGGGAGCGGGGGGACAATGAGCAGTTCTTC
>TRBV27|.|.|TRBJ1-5
CASSEGRPVGNQPQHF
TGTGCCAGCAGCGAAGGGCGACCAGTTGGGAATCAGCCCCAGCATTTT
>TRBV28|.|.|TRBJ2-1
CASSLMGETQFF
TGTGCCAGCAGTCTCATGGGGGAGACCCAGTTCTTC
>TRBV6-6|few|.|TRBJ2-7
CASSPQGIGEQYF
TGTGCCAGCAGCCCCCAGGGGATAGGCGAGCAGTACTTC
>TRBV5-1|few|TRBD2|TRBJ2-7
CASSGTSGVYEQYF
TGCGCCAGCAGTGGGACTAGTGGTGTCTACGAGCAGTACTTC
>TRBV27|.|.|TRBJ2-6
CASSFGPANVLTF
TGTGCCAGCAGTTTCGGACCCGCCAACGTCCTGACTTTC
>TRBV7-2|.|TRBD1|TRBJ2-5
CASGRPGQDYNEQYF
TGTGCCAGCGGACGACCGGGACAGGATTACAATGAGCAGTACTTC
>TRBV7-2|.|TRBD2|TRBJ2-3
CAGSLRSGGSDTQYF
TGTGCCGGCAGCTTACGTAGCGGGGGGTCAGATACGCAGTATTTT
>TRBV2|.|TRBD2|TRBJ2-3
CAGRGEGTQYF
TGTGCCGGCCGGGGGGAGGGTACGCAGTATTTT
>TRBV30|.|.|TRBJ2-7
CAWSDRSYEQYF
TGTGCCTGGAGTGACCGCTCCTACGAGCAGTACTTC
>TRBV19|few|.|TRBJ2-5
CASSIRTQETQYF
TGTGCCAGTAGTATTCGGACCCAAGAGACCCAGTACTTC
>TRBV5-1|.|TRBD2|TRBJ2-1
CASSLKPSGGPNEQFF
TGCGCCAGCAGCTTGAAACCTAGCGGCGGACCCAATGAGCAGTTCTTC
>TRBV9|.|TRBD2|TRBJ2-3
CASSVRGGAPDTQYF
TGTGCCAGCAGCGTGCGCGGGGGGGCCCCAGATACGCAGTATTTT
>TRBV27|.|.|TRBJ1-5
CASSSSGPGGQPQHF
TGTGCCAGCAGTTCGTCGGGCCCCGGTGGTCAGCCCCAGCATTTT
>TRBV19|.|.|TRBJ2-6
CASSIGGAIVLTF
TGTGCCAGTAGTATCGGCGGGGCCATCGTCCTGACTTTC